The clone carrying this T cell receptor (beta chain) showed up just once. The sample originates from a study of blood T cell repertoires in COVID-19. Profiling relied on immunoSEQ multiplex PCR, and the TCRdb table lists in-frame clones only, not all of them. Among tens of thousands of clones listed, approximately 82% were seen once. The sample was peripheral blood. This receptor was taken from a man aged 45-65 years with active COVID-19.

The CDR3: CASSFRLAGGSRGNIQYF. The CDR3 DNA is TGTGCCAGCAGCTTCAGACTAGCGGGGGGGTCGCGGGGAAACATTCAGTACTTC. The chain carries TRBV9 and TRBJ2-4, with 14 bases that match TRBD2. Germline trimming cut 4 bases from V and 6 bases from J; bases unmatched to any gene: 12. The CDR3 runs to 18 residues. The V gene's germline CDR1 is SGDLS and CDR2 YYNGEE.